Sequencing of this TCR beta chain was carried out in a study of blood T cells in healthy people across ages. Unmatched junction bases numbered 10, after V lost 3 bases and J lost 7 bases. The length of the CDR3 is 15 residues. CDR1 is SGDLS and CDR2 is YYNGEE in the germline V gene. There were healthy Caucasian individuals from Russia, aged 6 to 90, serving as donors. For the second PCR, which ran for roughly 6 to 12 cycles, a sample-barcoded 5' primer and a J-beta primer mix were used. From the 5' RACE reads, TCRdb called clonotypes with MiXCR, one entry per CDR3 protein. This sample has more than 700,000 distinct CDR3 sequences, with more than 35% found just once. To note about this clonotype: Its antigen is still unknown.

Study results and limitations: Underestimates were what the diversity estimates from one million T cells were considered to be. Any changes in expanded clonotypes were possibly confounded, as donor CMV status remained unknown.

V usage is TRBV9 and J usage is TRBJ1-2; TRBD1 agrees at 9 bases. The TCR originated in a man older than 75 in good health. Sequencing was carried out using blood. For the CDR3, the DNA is TGTGCCAGCAGCGCCTCCTGGACAGGGGCAGGTGGCTACACCTTC. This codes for CASSASWTGAGGYTF.